This T cell receptor beta chain appears in the sequencing data of a study of monozygotic twins with cystic fibrosis. Study context: With about 15 PCR cycles, barcoded libraries came from 3 to 3.5 micrograms of fragmented DNA. Study observations and caveats: Monozygotic CF twins shared more identical nucleotide clonotypes than unrelated patients. Age, concordance and disease severity did not associate with shared CDR3 numbers.

Trimming cost V 5 bases and J 1 base; bases outside gene matches: 5. The CDR3 extends over 15 amino acids. Per germline, CDR1 SEHNR and CDR2 FQNEAQ (reference sequence). Generated by immunoSEQ multiplex PCR, the TCRdb table keeps only in-frame clones and is missing some. The table shows approximately 17,000 clones, with around 96% occurring only once. A remark on this clone: Its cognate antigen is unknown.

Sequencing was done on a sample of blood. This chain connects TRBV7-9 to TRBJ1-1; TRBD1 matches 9 bases. The origin of this receptor is a girl aged 2 to 9 with cystic fibrosis. The CDR3 DNA reads TGTGCCAGCAGCCTGTCGGGACAGGGGAACACTGAAGCTTTCTTT. Amino acids: CASSLSGQGNTEAFF.